Shown below are 21 T cell receptor beta chains from a single sample sequenced in a study of identical twins. Using its own MiXCR run on the 5' RACE reads, TCRdb lists one record per CDR3 protein. The sample yields about 790,000 distinct CDR3 sequences, 15% to 20% seen once. This sample also belongs to another study, concerning T cells expressing NK-cell markers.

Sequences were obtained from PBMCs. These TCRs come from a woman aged 18-29 years in good health.

The chain couples TRBV5-1 to TRBJ2-7, with 7 positions matching TRBD1. CDR3 size: 11 residues. The V segment lost 5 bases and the J segment 6 bases; nucleotides outside the gene matches: 2. Germline CDR1 SGHRS, CDR2 YFSETQ. Here the CDR3 DNA reads TGCGCCAGCAGGGGGACAGTCGAGCAGTACTTC. Its protein product is CASRGTVEQYF.

This clonotype was found many times. V and J are TRBV3-1 and TRBJ2-1, with unresolved D. This CDR3 has 14 residues. Germline CDR1 is LGHDT and CDR2 is YNNKEL (reference sequence). Trimming took off 1 base at V and 2 bases at J, with 6 bases between the two ends. CDR3 region: CASSQGPPYNEQFF. The CDR3 nucleotides are TGTGCCAGCAGCCAAGGACCCCCCTACAATGAGCAGTTCTTC.

The gene calls are TRBV12-3 or TRBV12-4 and TRBJ2-5, with D possibly matching TRBD1 (5 bases). Trimming took off 6 bases at V and 5 bases at J, with 13 bases between the two ends. The CDR3 is made up of 13 amino acids. Written as DNA, the CDR3 is TGTGCCAGCAGCCCCAGGGAAGGGGAGACCCAGTACTTC. This encodes CASSPREGETQYF.

This clonotype has ten or more counts. This rearrangement joins TRBV20-1 to TRBJ1-1; 8 bases agree with TRBD1. The CDR3 spans 14 residues. Germline assignment: CDR1 DFQATT and CDR2 SNEGSKA (reference sequence). J gave up 1 base and V 3 bases, and 4 bases lay outside the gene matches. CDR3 protein: CSARTGTGNTEAFF. In nucleotides, the CDR3 is TGCAGTGCTAGGACCGGGACAGGGAACACTGAAGCTTTCTTT.

The gene calls are TRBV6-5 and TRBJ2-7; TRBD2 matches 9 bases. CDR1 and CDR2 from the germline V gene are MNHEY and SVGAGI. This CDR3 region has 15 residues. The J segment lost 2 bases and the V segment lost 0 bases, leaving 2 bases of the junction unmatched. The CDR3 is CASSYSVAGAYEQYF. The CDR3 DNA is TGTGCCAGCAGTTACTCGGTAGCGGGAGCCTACGAGCAGTACTTC.

This clonotype was seen more than once but under ten times. The chain links TRBV7-9 to TRBJ2-2; D is undetermined. V was cut by 0 bases and J by 3 bases, with 11 bases left in between. CDR3 size: 16 residues. Per germline, CDR1 SEHNR and CDR2 FQNEAQ (reference sequence). The DNA of the CDR3 is TGTGCCAGCAGCTTAGCGGCGGCCGCTTACACCGGGGAGCTGTTTTTT. Translation: CASSLAAAAYTGELFF.

The chain uses TRBV6-1 and TRBJ2-7, with 7 positions matching TRBD2. The J segment lost 4 bases and the V segment lost 6 bases, leaving 12 bases of the junction unmatched. This CDR3 has 15 amino acids. Germline CDR1 MNHNS, CDR2 SASEGT. The CDR3 is CASSPAGAGTYEQYF. For the CDR3, the DNA is TGTGCCAGCAGCCCCGCGGGAGCGGGCACTTACGAGCAGTACTTC.

This clonotype was seen only a few times. The chain carries TRBV6-5 and TRBJ2-2; weak D call: TRBD1 (5 bases). CDR1 and CDR2 from the germline V gene are MNHEY and SVGAGI. Deletions cut 2 bases from V and 4 bases from J, with 20 bases between. This CDR3 region has 18 residues. DNA for the CDR3: TGTGCCAGCAGTTACCCGAAGGGGCACGGACGCTCCACCGGGGAGCTGTTTTTT. Residues: CASSYPKGHGRSTGELFF.

This chain joins TRBV7-9 and TRBJ1-1; D ambiguous. The germline gives CDR1 SEHNR, CDR2 FQNEAQ (reference sequence). This CDR3 has 13 amino acids. Trimming removed 5 bases at V and 11 bases at J, with 18 bases between. The DNA of the CDR3 is TGTGCCAGCAGCCTCTTTCTCGGGGAGGCGGCTTTCTTT. Translated, it gives CASSLFLGEAAFF.

The rearrangement joins TRBV20-1 to TRBJ2-7, with D perhaps matching TRBD2 (5 bases). The CDR3 extends over 14 amino acids. In germline, CDR1 is DFQATT, CDR2 SNEGSKA (reference sequence). Trimming took 3 bases from V and 0 from J, leaving 12 bases between them. CDR3 in amino acids: CSARDFESSYEQYF. CDR3 nucleotides: TGCAGTGCTAGGGACTTTGAGAGCTCCTACGAGCAGTACTTC.

This clonotype has a handful of counts. The chain combines TRBV10-3 with TRBJ2-3; D is perhaps TRBD1 (6 bases). CDR3 length: 15 amino acids. V was pared by 2 bases and J by 4 bases, with 13 bases between. The germline V gene has CDR1 ENHRY and CDR2 SYGVKD. In nucleotides, the CDR3 is TGTGCCATCAGTGAGAAAGGGGGTAGAGCAGATACGCAGTATTTT. It is translated as CAISEKGGRADTQYF.

This clonotype was counted only a few times. The rearrangement uses TRBV7-9 and TRBJ2-1; TRBD2 agrees at 9 bases. The germline V gene has CDR1 SEHNR and CDR2 FQNEAQ (reference sequence). There are 12 residues in the CDR3. V was pared by 5 bases and J by 12 bases, with 5 bases of the junction left unmatched. DNA of the CDR3: TGTGCCAGCAGCCCTAGCGGGGCTGTGCAGTTCTTC. This translates into CASSPSGAVQFF.

This clonotype was seen repeatedly, ten times or more. J is TRBJ1-1 and V is TRBV20-1; D unresolved. With 1 base removed from V and 2 bases from J, the gap between germline ends came to 11 bases. Germline CDR1 reads DFQATT; CDR2 reads SNEGSKA (reference sequence). The CDR3 runs to 14 residues. CDR3 protein: CSARVPGLNTEAFF. DNA of the CDR3: TGCAGTGCTAGAGTCCCGGGCCTAAACACTGAAGCTTTCTTT.

The sample holds a few counts of this clonotype. The V and J genes are TRBV20-1 and TRBJ1-1; 8 bases line up with TRBD1. This CDR3 is built from 14 residues. The junction had 10 bases not matched to a gene; V was cut back by 6 bases and J by 4 bases. Germline V gene lookup returns CDR1 DFQATT and CDR2 SNEGSKA (reference sequence). The CDR3 coding sequence is TGCAGTGCCACAGGGGGGATTCAAATCACTGAAGCTTTCTTT. This sequence encodes CSATGGIQITEAFF.

The V call is TRBV6-1, the J call TRBJ1-1, with 11 positions matching TRBD1. The CDR3 is 15 amino acids. Looked up from germline, CDR1 is MNHNS and CDR2 is SASEGT. With V trimmed by 6 bases and J by 6 bases, 9 bases remained unmatched. The CDR3 nucleotides read TGTGCCAGCAGCGCCGGGACAGGGGGAAGTGCTGAAGCTTTCTTT. It codes for CASSAGTGGSAEAFF.

In its sample, this clonotype was seen a few times. The chain couples TRBV10-3 to TRBJ2-7; a weak D match, TRBD1 (6 bases). The CDR3 is 14 residues long. V was cut by 4 bases and J by 3 bases, with 13 bases left in between. From germline, CDR1 is ENHRY and CDR2 SYGVKD. For the CDR3, the DNA is TGTGCCATCAGTGCGGGGACAAGGAACTACGAGCAGTACTTC. Translating it yields CAISAGTRNYEQYF.

This clonotype was counted between two and nine times. This chain joins TRBV6-1 and TRBJ2-5; D perhaps matches TRBD2 (5 bases). CDR1 and CDR2 from the germline V gene are MNHNS and SASEGT. The CDR3 is 13 amino acids. V was shortened by 8 bases and J by 6 bases, with 16 bases between the two germline ends. The CDR3: CASAADGWKTQYF. In DNA form, the CDR3 reads TGTGCCAGCGCAGCGGACGGGTGGAAGACCCAGTACTTC.

This chain connects TRBV7-2 to TRBJ1-4; TRBD1 agrees at 7 bases. Germline V gives CDR1 SGHTA, CDR2 FQGNSA. This CDR3 is 14 amino acids long. Germline trimming cut 5 bases from V and 7 bases from J; bases unmatched to any gene: 7. CDR3 in amino acids: CASSQTGSGEKLFF. The CDR3 nucleotides read TGTGCCAGCAGCCAGACAGGGAGCGGTGAAAAACTGTTTTTT. The full variable domain, completed using reference TRBV7-2 and TRBJ1-4, is GAGVSQSPSNKVTEKGKDVELRCDPISGHTALYWYRQSLGQGLEFLIYFQGNSAPDKSGLPSDRFSAERTGGSVSTLTIQRTQQEDSAVYLCASSQTGSGEKLFFGSGTQLSVL.

This clonotype has more than one count but fewer than ten. The genes are TRBV20-1 and TRBJ2-5; weak D call: TRBD2 (6 bases). The CDR3 extends over 14 amino acids. The germline V and J ends were trimmed by 3 bases and 3 bases, with 14 bases remaining between them. Germline V gene lookup returns CDR1 DFQATT and CDR2 SNEGSKA (reference sequence). CDR3: CSASRGGTEETQYF. The CDR3 region has the DNA TGCAGTGCTAGTCGGGGAGGTACGGAAGAGACCCAGTACTTC.

This clonotype was detected only a few times. V gene TRBV12-3 or TRBV12-4 combines with J gene TRBJ2-1; 8 bases are a match to TRBD2. V dropped 6 bases and J dropped 12; count of bases not matched to a gene: 7. The CDR3 spans 12 residues. In DNA, the CDR3 is TGTGCCAGCAGGCCCGTCCGGGGGGGGCAGTTCTTC. Protein: CASRPVRGGQFF.

The J gene is TRBJ2-1, the V gene TRBV5-1, with 8 bases that match TRBD2. This CDR3 comprises 13 residues. V lost 3 bases, J lost 8 bases, and 4 bases stayed unmatched. The germline V gene encodes CDR1 SGHRS and CDR2 YFSETQ. This CDR3 reads CASSSLTSDEQFF. CDR3 DNA: TGCGCCAGCAGCTCCTTGACTAGCGATGAGCAGTTCTTC. Variable domain in full (rest from reference TRBV5-1 and TRBJ2-1): KAGVTQTPRYLIKTRGQQVTLSCSPISGHRSVSWYQQTPGQGLQFLFEYFSETQRNKGNFPGRFSGRQFSNSRSEMNVSTLELGDSALYLCASSSLTSDEQFFGPGTRLTVL.